Presented here are 27 T cell receptor beta chains from one specimen sequenced in a study of T-cell memory formation after mild COVID-19 (dated by TCRdb to about 2021). The library was generated by 5' RACE. Sequencing used an Illumina NovaSeq 6000. TCRdb passed the public sequencing reads through fastp at Q25 and MiXCR, retaining productive beta sequences. Rows merge per CDR3 protein into single entries with the most common DNA and genes. This sample is represented by just over 200,000 distinct CDR3 sequences; 9% to 10% of them were singletons. The ten top clones hold 3.5% of the sample. Sequenced: PBMCs or a T cell subset sorted from them (not recorded which). All receptors derive from a man aged 18 to 29 who had mild COVID-19 (a few samples of this study predate the infection). The sample titles of this study are shuffled in the database, so cell type and time point are left out; the donor was told from shared clones.

The chain links TRBV2 to TRBJ2-6; 7 bases agree with TRBD2. The ends lost 4 bases at V and 3 bases at J; junction bases unmatched: 3. Germline values: CDR1 SNHLY, CDR2 FYNNEI. This CDR3 region has 15 residues. This CDR3 reads CASSGRGGGANVLTF. DNA of the CDR3: TGTGCCAGCAGTGGTCGCGGGGGTGGGGCCAACGTCCTGACTTTC. Full variable domain (remainder filled in from reference TRBV2 and TRBJ2-6): EPEVTQTPSHQVTQMGQEVILRCVPISNHLYFYWYRQILGQKVEFLVSFYNNEISEKSEIFDDQFSVERPDGSNFTLKIRSTKLEDSAMYFCASSGRGGGANVLTFGAGSRLTVL.

The V and J genes are TRBV5-6 and TRBJ1-1; 8 nucleotides match TRBD1. CDR3 size: 16 residues. The V segment lost 1 base and the J segment 0 bases; nucleotides outside the gene matches: 5. The germline gives CDR1 SGHDT, CDR2 YYEEEE. The CDR3 region has the DNA TGTGCCAGCAGCTTGCCCGGACAGGGCTTGAACACTGAAGCTTTCTTT. Amino acids: CASSLPGQGLNTEAFF.

This clonotype appeared many times. The chain is built from TRBV7-9 and TRBJ2-3; D unclear. CDR1 and CDR2 from the germline V gene are SEHNR and FQNEAQ (reference sequence). V lost 1 base and J lost 0, with 5 bases in between. The CDR3 has 14 amino acids. In DNA form, the CDR3 reads TGTGCCAGCAGCTTAGAGGCTAGCACAGATACGCAGTATTTT. Encoded protein: CASSLEASTDTQYF.

The J gene is TRBJ2-1, the V gene TRBV12-3 or TRBV12-4; the D gene is possibly TRBD2 (7 bases). This CDR3 contains 17 residues. Deletions cut 5 bases from V and 5 bases from J, with 22 bases between. The CDR3 nucleotides are TGTGCCAGCAGTATTCCGGACTATGCGGGGGCCAACAATGAGCAGTTCTTC. As protein: CASSIPDYAGANNEQFF.

In its sample, this clonotype was seen many times. One junction end does not reproduce the germline sequence, and a read error may be involved. The V call is TRBV5-1, the J call TRBJ1-1; no clear D gene. CDR1 SGHRS and CDR2 YFSETQ come from the germline V gene. The length of the CDR3 is 13 residues. CDR3 residues: CASSLRMNTEAFF. CDR3 coding DNA: TGTGCCAGCAGCTTAAGGATGAACACTGAAGCTTTCTTT.

This clonotype was seen only a few times. J is TRBJ2-5 and V is TRBV14, with D perhaps TRBD1 or TRBD2 (5 bases each). Per germline, CDR1 SGHDN and CDR2 FVKESK. The V end lost 4 bases, the J end lost 7 bases, and 7 bases lay between the germline ends. This CDR3 contains 11 residues. The CDR3 sequence is CASSPGATQYF. As DNA, the CDR3 is TGTGCCAGCAGCCCCGGGGCGACCCAGTACTTC.

This clonotype has only a few counts. The chain carries TRBV7-2 and TRBJ2-5; weak D call: TRBD2 (6 bases). The ends were cut back, 6 bases at V and 5 bases at J, with 19 bases in the middle. Germline lookup yields CDR1 SGHTA and CDR2 FQGNSA. The CDR3 runs 15 residues. CDR3 coding DNA: TGTGCCAGCAGTCGTTTTTGGGGGGTTGGTGAGACCCAGTACTTC. Amino acids: CASSRFWGVGETQYF.

The rearrangement uses TRBV7-2 and TRBJ2-5; D is unresolved. CDR1 is SGHTA, CDR2 FQGNSA, per germline. The V and J ends lost 5 bases and 1 base respectively, with 11 bases between them. CDR3 length equals 14 residues. The CDR3 region is CASSPQGFQETQYF. CDR3 coding DNA: TGTGCCAGCAGCCCACAAGGGTTCCAAGAGACCCAGTACTTC.

The genes are TRBV2 and TRBJ2-3, with D perhaps TRBD1 or TRBD2 (5 bases each). Trimming cost V 2 bases and J 1 base, with 10 bases left between them. The V gene's germline CDR1 is SNHLY and CDR2 FYNNEI. This CDR3 contains 15 residues. The CDR3 DNA follows: TGTGCCAGCAGTGAAATTCTGGGGGGCACAGATACGCAGTATTTT. Protein sequence: CASSEILGGTDTQYF.

This clonotype has a count of ten or more. V is TRBV20-1 and J is TRBJ2-7, with D unclear. The germline gives CDR1 DFQATT, CDR2 SNEGSKA (reference sequence). CDR3 length: 12 residues. V was clipped by 1 base and J by 3 bases, with 7 bases between them. CDR3 coding DNA: TGCAGTGCTAGAGGTCGGATCTACGAGCAGTACTTC. It yields the protein CSARGRIYEQYF.

The chain combines TRBV20-1 with TRBJ2-3; 8 bases fit TRBD2. This CDR3 has 14 residues. The germline CDR1 and CDR2 sequences are DFQATT and SNEGSKA (reference sequence). V was pared by 1 base and J by 2 bases, with 2 bases of the junction left unmatched. The CDR3 region has the DNA TGCAGTGCTAGAGCACTAGCGGTCACAGATACGCAGTATTTT. As protein: CSARALAVTDTQYF.

The chain has TRBV19 and TRBJ1-1, with 9 bases matching TRBD1. J lost 0 bases, V lost 3 bases, and 5 bases had no gene match. Germline CDR1 and CDR2: LNHDA and SQIVND (reference sequence). This CDR3 is 16 amino acids long. CDR3 residues: CASSIAGTGLNTEAFF. For the CDR3, the DNA is TGTGCCAGTAGTATTGCCGGGACAGGGCTGAACACTGAAGCTTTCTTT.

This clonotype was picked up many times. The J gene is TRBJ2-1, the V gene TRBV4-1, with 7 positions matching TRBD2. The CDR3 totals 14 residues. The V gene's germline CDR1 is MGHRA and CDR2 YSYEKL. The J segment lost 7 bases and the V segment lost 2 bases, leaving 5 bases of the junction unmatched. CDR3 sequence: CASSQRAGTNEQFF. CDR3 nucleotide sequence: TGCGCCAGCAGCCAACGAGCGGGGACTAATGAGCAGTTCTTC.

The table lists this clonotype with a few counts. The rearrangement joins TRBV7-2 to TRBJ1-6; D is uncertain. V dropped 4 bases and J dropped 8 bases, with 12 bases sitting between them. The CDR3 runs to 14 residues. Germline V CDR1 and CDR2: SGHTA, FQGNSA. The CDR3 reads CASSSRDSDSPLHF. The CDR3, as DNA: TGTGCCAGCAGCTCCCGGGATTCGGATTCACCCCTCCACTTT.

The genes are TRBV7-2 and TRBJ2-3; TRBD2 matches 10 bases. Trimming cost V 5 bases and J 6 bases; bases outside gene matches: 11. The CDR3 is 16 residues long. CDR1 SGHTA and CDR2 FQGNSA come from the germline V gene. Here the CDR3 DNA reads TGTGCCAGCAGCCCCATGGGGCTAGCGGGGGCGGATACGCAGTATTTT. Amino acids: CASSPMGLAGADTQYF.

This clonotype has only a few counts. The chain combines TRBV5-1 with TRBJ2-1; 7 bases map to TRBD1. The germline CDR1 and CDR2 sequences are SGHRS and YFSETQ. The CDR3 has 15 amino acids. J gave up 7 bases and V 4 bases, and 11 bases lay outside the gene matches. The CDR3: CASSQYTGTENEQFF. The CDR3 bases are TGCGCCAGCAGCCAATATACCGGGACAGAAAATGAGCAGTTCTTC.

This clonotype showed up many times. DNA for the CDR3: TGTGCCAGCAGCCGAAAGACTAGCGGGGGGGCCTATGCCGGGGAGCTGTTTTTT. Amino acids: CASSRKTSGGAYAGELFF. The chain links TRBV4-2 to TRBJ2-2; 14 bases align to TRBD2. The CDR3 loop spans 18 amino acids. Germline assignment: CDR1 LGHNA and CDR2 YNFKEQ. The V segment lost 4 bases and the J segment 6 bases; nucleotides outside the gene matches: 10.

This clonotype was observed a few times. V is TRBV18 and J is TRBJ2-7, with 8 bases lining up with TRBD1. This CDR3 is 14 amino acids long. Unmatched junction bases numbered 5, after V lost 4 bases and J lost 3 bases. Germline V gene lookup returns CDR1 KGHSH and CDR2 LQKENI. The CDR3 region has the DNA TGTGCCAGCTCACTCAGGGGGCAGGACTACGAGCAGTACGTC. Amino acids: CASSLRGQDYEQYV.

This clonotype was observed a few times. One end of the junction does not line up with germline, which may come from a read error. The chain has TRBV30 and TRBJ2-1; possibly TRBD1 for D (6 bases). Germline lookup yields CDR1 GTSNPN and CDR2 SVGIG (reference sequence). This CDR3 is 12 amino acids long. The CDR3 sequence: CAWRDPGTLGLF. DNA of the CDR3: TGTGCCTGGAGGGACCCGGGGACATTGGGTCTCTTC.

This CDR3 reads CASSLSGNPNYGYTF. The CDR3 DNA sequence: TGTGCCAGCAGTTTATCGGGAAATCCTAACTATGGCTACACCTTC. The chain uses TRBV12-3 or TRBV12-4 and TRBJ1-2; D remains ambiguous. Between the trimmed V and J ends, which lost 2 bases and 0 bases, there was a span of 10 bases. The CDR3 length is 15 residues.

The V gene is TRBV12-3 or TRBV12-4, the J gene TRBJ2-6, with D unclear. V gave up 4 bases and J gave up 0 bases, with 7 bases separating them. The CDR3 has 15 residues. The DNA of the CDR3 is TGTGCCAGCAGTTCCACAACCTCTGGGGCCAACGTCCTGACTTTC. Protein product: CASSSTTSGANVLTF.

This clonotype was counted between two and nine times. The rearrangement uses TRBV5-1 and TRBJ2-3; maybe TRBD2 (7 bases). Germline V gives CDR1 SGHRS, CDR2 YFSETQ. There are 16 residues in the CDR3. V was shortened by 0 bases and J by 2 bases, with 13 bases between the two germline ends. CDR3 residues: CASSLERGAFTDTQYF. As DNA, the CDR3 is TGCGCCAGCAGCTTGGAACGGGGGGCCTTCACAGATACGCAGTATTTT.

This chain uses TRBV5-1 with TRBJ2-2; the match to TRBD1 covers 9 bases. The CDR3 is 16 amino acids. V dropped 4 bases and J dropped 4; count of bases not matched to a gene: 8. From germline, CDR1 is SGHRS and CDR2 YFSETQ. CDR3 loop: CASSRTGGAGTGELFF. The CDR3 DNA reads as TGCGCCAGCAGCCGAACAGGGGGCGCTGGCACCGGGGAGCTGTTTTTT.

The chain employs TRBV5-1 and TRBJ1-2; D is uncertain. CDR3 length: 13 amino acids. The germline gives CDR1 SGHRS, CDR2 YFSETQ. Trimming cost V 5 bases and J 6 bases, with 14 bases left between them. CDR3 DNA: TGCGCCAGCAGTACTGAGGGATGGAATGGCTACACCTTC. As protein: CASSTEGWNGYTF.

A word on this clonotype: The germline gene is not matched at one end of the junction; a read error may be the cause. The chain carries TRBV3-1 and TRBJ1-1; D remains ambiguous. CDR1 LGHDT and CDR2 YNNKEL come from the germline V gene (reference sequence). The CDR3 totals 12 residues. The CDR3 loop is CASSQENTEAFF. The CDR3 DNA follows: TGTGCCAGCAGCCAGGAGAACACTGAAGCCTTCTTT.

The chain is built from TRBV20-1 and TRBJ2-5, with 8 positions matching TRBD1. This CDR3 has 14 amino acids. The junction had 10 bases not matched to a gene; V was cut back by 5 bases and J by 5 bases. Per the germline V gene, CDR1 is DFQATT and CDR2 is SNEGSKA (reference sequence). The CDR3, as DNA: TGCAGTGCTTACCAGGGGGCGGCGGGGGAGACCCAGTACTTC. Translated: CSAYQGAAGETQYF.

At least ten counts were recorded for this clonotype. J is TRBJ2-5 and V is TRBV5-1; TRBD1 matches at 7 bases. After removal of 1 base from V and 1 base from J, the junction contained 4 bases not matched to a gene. Germline CDR1 and CDR2: SGHRS and YFSETQ. The CDR3 runs to 15 residues. The CDR3 loop is CASSLNPGGQETQYF. CDR3 bases: TGCGCCAGCAGCTTGAATCCAGGGGGCCAAGAGACCCAGTACTTC.